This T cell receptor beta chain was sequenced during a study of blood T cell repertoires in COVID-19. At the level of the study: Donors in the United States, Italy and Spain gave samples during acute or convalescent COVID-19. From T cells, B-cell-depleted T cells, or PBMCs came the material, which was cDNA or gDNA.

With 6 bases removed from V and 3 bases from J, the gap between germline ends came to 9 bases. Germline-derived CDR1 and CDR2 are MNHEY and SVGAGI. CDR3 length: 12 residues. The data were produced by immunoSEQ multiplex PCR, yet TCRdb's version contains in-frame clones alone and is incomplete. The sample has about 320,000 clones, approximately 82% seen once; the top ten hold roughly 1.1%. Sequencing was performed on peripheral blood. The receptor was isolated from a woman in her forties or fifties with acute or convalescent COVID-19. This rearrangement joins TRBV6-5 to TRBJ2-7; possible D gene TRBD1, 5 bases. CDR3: CASSPQGYEQYF. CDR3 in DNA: TGTGCCAGCAGCCCCCAGGGCTACGAGCAGTACTTC.